The clone carrying this T cell receptor (beta chain) occurred a few times. What it binds is not known. Unique molecular identifiers featured in each of the TCR beta cDNA libraries. TCRdb used MiXCR to reprocess the PCR reads, holding one entry per CDR3 protein. Among 800,000 to 950,000 distinct CDR3 sequences listed, approximately 53% were seen once. This sample is part of a study of post-analysis software for immune sequencing data. Whole-study findings and limits: When patients were compared with controls, a handful of TRBV segments were more frequent, TRBV5-6, TRBV5-1 and TRBV20-1 among them. Diversity measured as normalized Chao1 was significantly lower in multiple sclerosis patients than in controls. Strong co-clustering by F measure linked samples that shared a preparation batch.

In germline, CDR1 is SQVTM, CDR2 ANQGSEA. With 7 bases clipped from V and 1 base from J, the junction kept 10 bases outside the gene matches. This CDR3 contains 14 residues. Sequences were obtained from blood. The chain recombines TRBV29-1 with TRBJ2-7; TRBD2 agrees at 7 bases. This TCR was sampled from a girl aged 5-17 years with multiple sclerosis. The CDR3 spells CSATGLVGSYEQYF. The DNA of the CDR3 is TGCAGCGCCACTGGACTAGTGGGATCCTACGAGCAGTACTTC.